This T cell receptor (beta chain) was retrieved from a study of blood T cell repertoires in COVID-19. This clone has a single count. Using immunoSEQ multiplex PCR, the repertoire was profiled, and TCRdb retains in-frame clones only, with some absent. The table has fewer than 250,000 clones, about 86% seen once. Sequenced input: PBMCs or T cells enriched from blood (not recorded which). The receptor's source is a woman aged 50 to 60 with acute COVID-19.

CDR3 DNA: TGCGCCAGCAGCTCGTCGGGGGTGTCCTACGAGCAGTACTTC. Translated, it gives CASSSSGVSYEQYF. The chain has TRBV5-1 and TRBJ2-7; maybe TRBD2 (6 bases). This CDR3 region has 14 residues. The V gene's germline CDR1 is SGHRS and CDR2 YFSETQ. Trimming removed 3 bases from V and 1 base from J, with 11 bases in between.